This entry describes one T cell receptor (beta chain). This clone was recorded a few times. Its recognized antigen is unknown. No per-base quality is available; no much larger clone lies one base away. Relative to germline, V is missing 2 bases and J is missing 6 bases, with 2 bases of the junction outside any gene match. For CDR1 and CDR2, the germline V gene lists SGHRS and YFSETQ. The CDR3 sequence holds 14 residues, the cysteine and phenylalanine included. Just CDR3 DNA is preserved here, 42 bases in frame from base 1. This sample stems from a study of CD8+ T cells in alopecia areata (dated by TCRdb to between 2017 and 2018). In the study overall: Treated patients were enrolled in an open-label pilot trial of oral tofacitinib at 5 to 10 mg twice daily for moderate-to-severe alopecia areata. Amplification of TCRbeta CDR3 regions was done by immunoSEQ multiplex PCR using 35 Vbeta forward primers and 13 Jbeta reverse primers. Patients stayed on tofacitinib for 6 to 18 months and then had 6 months of follow-up off drug so that delayed response and recurrence could be assessed. In both human patients and the C3H/HeJ mouse model, the study applied high-throughput TCRbeta sequencing to look at T cell clonal expansion in alopecia areata. The RNA source kit depended on sample type: the PAXgene miRNA kit for fixed scalp, the miRNeasy kit for PBMCs, and the RNeasy kit for mouse skin. Biopsies were taken from tofacitinib-treated patients at baseline and again at 4 and 24 weeks into treatment, and several of those patients also had a later scalp biopsy. Clonality in the scalp was compared among normal scalp (n=4), patchy alopecia areata scalp (n=8), and alopecia totalis/universalis scalp (n=8). Disease severity in treated patients was measured with the SALT score, which quantifies the percentage of affected scalp surface area. Scalp tissue and sorted CD4+ and CD8+ peripheral blood T cells from patchy and totalis/universalis alopecia areata patients and from healthy controls were covered by human TCRbeta sequencing. Overall study outcomes, separate from this receptor: Lesional scalp, especially in alopecia totalis/universalis, showed higher clonality and more expanded CD8+ clones than normal scalp, suggesting antigenic drive. Unlike mouse skin, which is dominated by gammadelta T cells, normal human skin has resident alphabeta T cells that are also sequenced, and this complicates analysis of the scalp TCR repertoire. Because the treated cohort was small and included a single nonresponder, larger studies are needed to assess links between baseline CD8+ expansion and response. During tofacitinib treatment, many expanded lesional clones remained in scalp and blood, and this persistence may partly explain relapse after treatment is stopped. Tofacitinib significantly decreased scalp clonality and the number of expanded CD8+ clones among the top 100 scalp clones. Shared TCR sequences between patients were less evident than in mice, which may be partly attributable to HLA diversity in the patient population.

Reading the label with the study, this specimen's time point is: 4 weeks on oral tofacitinib. Reading the label with the study, this specimen's treatment or condition is: oral pan-JAK inhibitor, 5-10 mg twice daily. Peripheral blood and lesional scalp punch biopsies were obtained from patients with alopecia areata. PBMCs were separated by density centrifugation and stained for CD3, CD4 and CD8, after which CD4+ and CD8+ T cells were sorted on a FACSAria. The library was made by the immunoSEQ multiplex PCR assay. RNA was extracted from all samples and reverse transcribed into cDNA, which served as template for TCR sequencing. First-strand cDNA was synthesized using SuperScript III with a 2:1 mix of oligo-dT and random hexamers. A synthetic immune receptor repertoire was used to assess amplification bias, and residual bias was removed computationally. The study's processing was this. After raw reads were preprocessed to remove errors, the CDR3 was defined following IMGT conventions as running from the conserved cysteine to phenylalanine. Clonality was computed as 1 minus the Shannon entropy, with the entropy normalized by log2 of the number of productive unique TCRs. Whether each scalp clone was CD4 or CD8 was inferred by checking scalp TCRbeta sequences against the CD4 and CD8 repertoires from sorted blood. Sourced from immuneACCESS, this table was stored by TCRdb with only in-frame sequences that have V and J called. A share of the clones is absent; for the studies checked, an unresolved V gene accounts for under half, and the remainder has no known explanation. The V and J calls and clone size come from that table; D and trimming were worked out from the DNA. This sample is represented by about 120,000 clones; more than 45% of them were singletons. Of the sample, around 0.44% is held by the ten largest clones.

The sequence derives from a human donor with alopecia areata. This sample comprised CD4+ T cells sorted from blood, obtained at week 4, from a patient treated with tofacitinib. Here the chain combines TRBV5-1 and TRBJ2-2, and 9 junctional nucleotides match TRBD1. The nucleotide sequence is TGCGCCAGCAGCTTCGGGACAGGGTCCGGGGAGCTGTTTTTT. Its amino acids are CASSFGTGSGELFF. The full variable domain, completed from the reference TRBV5-1 and TRBJ2-2 proteins outside the CDR3, reads KAGVTQTPRYLIKTRGQQVTLSCSPISGHRSVSWYQQTPGQGLQFLFEYFSETQRNKGNFPGRFSGRQFSNSRSEMNVSTLELGDSALYLCASSFGTGSGELFFGEGSRLTVL.